This entry features one TCR beta chain sequence. The antigen remains undetermined. The data were taken from a study of cytomegalovirus exposure and HLA in healthy donors. Study background: Most genotyped donors, over 70% of 350 to 500, had Caucasian-associated genetic ancestry.

A multiplex PCR was run with 60 Vbeta primers and 13 Jbeta primers. Some clones are missing from TCRdb's copy, which holds only in-frame ones; the method was immunoSEQ multiplex PCR. The sample carries around 100,000 clones, 78% recorded once. Healthy bone marrow donors formed the donor group. The CDR3 spans 13 residues. In germline, CDR1 is MNHEY, CDR2 SMNVEV (reference sequence). V lost 7 bases and J 3 bases, leaving 11 bases between the germline ends. Study results and limitations: Because they were indistinguishable, some V segments, including TRBV6-2 and TRBV6-3, were excluded. Association of a missense DCLRE1C variant with TCR beta V- and J-gene trimming was reported in a later analysis.

The V and J genes are TRBV27 and TRBJ2-3; D not certain. The sequenced material came from PBMCs. This TCR came from a woman aged 40-49 years in good health and CMV-seropositive. CDR3 DNA: TGTGCCAGCACCCCCTCCGGTACAGATACGCAGTATTTT. This encodes CASTPSGTDTQYF.